Below are 30 T cell receptor beta chains sequenced from a single sample in a study of blood T cell repertoires in COVID-19. Sequenced by immunoSEQ multiplex PCR; TCRdb stores in-frame clones only, minus some. The table records roughly 74,000 clones, roughly 86% of them present only once. The sample consisted of peripheral blood. The receptors originated from a man between 65 and 79 years old with acute or convalescent COVID-19.

V usage is TRBV7-9 and J usage is TRBJ2-3; D is unclear. The CDR3 covers 13 residues. The germline gives CDR1 SEHNR, CDR2 FQNEAQ (reference sequence). V was clipped by 5 bases and J by 7 bases, with 13 bases between them. CDR3 region: CASSILLRNTQYF. The CDR3 DNA sequence: TGTGCCAGCAGCATCCTTCTGAGAAATACGCAGTATTTT.

This clone occurred once. The genes are TRBV3-1 (or the pseudogene TRBV3-2) and TRBJ2-7, with D possibly TRBD2 on 5 matching bases. The CDR3 totals 10 residues. The V gene's germline CDR1 is LGHDT and CDR2 YNNKEL (reference sequence). V lost 11 bases to trimming and J lost 7 bases, with 12 bases between them. The CDR3 is CALPPGEQYF. The CDR3 DNA is TGTGCCCTACCCCCGGGGGAGCAGTACTTC.

The DNA of the CDR3 is TGTGCCAGCAGCCAAGATCGACTTCGGGGGCAGTTCTTC. It encodes CASSQDRLRGQFF. V and J are TRBV14 and TRBJ2-1, with D possibly matching TRBD2 (5 bases). The CDR3 spans 13 residues. Deletions cut 0 bases from V and 12 bases from J, with 12 bases between. Germline CDR1 SGHDN, CDR2 FVKESK.

The V call is TRBV25-1, the J call TRBJ2-1; 11 nucleotides agree with TRBD2. The CDR3 is made up of 15 amino acids. The V gene's germline CDR1 is MGHDK and CDR2 SYGVNS. V lost 1 base, J lost 7 bases, and 3 bases stayed unmatched. The chain's CDR3 is CASSEWASGRNEQFF. The CDR3 region has the DNA TGTGCCAGCAGTGAATGGGCTAGCGGGAGGAATGAGCAGTTCTTC.

This clone came up once. This chain joins TRBV5-4 and TRBJ1-6; D gene unclear. The V gene lost 6 bases and the J gene lost 3 bases, with 13 bases spanning the gap. This CDR3 contains 15 residues. Germline CDR1 is SGHNT and CDR2 is YYREEE (reference sequence). The CDR3 sequence is CASTIDTFYNSPLHF. The CDR3 DNA is TGTGCCAGCACCATCGACACTTTCTATAATTCACCCCTCCACTTT. The variable domain in full, completed from reference TRBV5-4 and TRBJ1-6, reads ETGVTQSPTHLIKTRGQQVTLRCSSQSGHNTVSWYQQALGQGPQFIFQYYREEENGRGNFPPRFSGLQFPNYSSELNVNALELDDSALYLCASTIDTFYNSPLHFGNGTRLTVT.

The CDR3 nucleotides are TGTGCCAGCAGCTTAGTTATCAGGGGAATCGGTGGCTACACCTTC. This encodes CASSLVIRGIGGYTF. This sequence joins TRBV7-9 and TRBJ1-2; TRBD1 might be the D (6 bases). V shed 1 base and J shed 7 bases, with 16 bases lying between them. CDR3 length: 15 amino acids. CDR1 and CDR2 from the germline V gene are SEHNR and FQNEAQ (reference sequence). The complete variable domain, with remaining parts taken from reference TRBV7-9 and TRBJ1-2, reads DTGVSQNPRHKITKRGQNVTFRCDPISEHNRLYWYRQTLGQGPEFLTYFQNEAQLEKSRLLSDRFSAERPKGSFSTLEIQRTEQGDSAMYLCASSLVIRGIGGYTFGSGTRLTVV.

This rearrangement joins TRBV18 to TRBJ2-1, with 9 bases lining up with TRBD1. Germline V gene data show CDR1 as KGHSH and CDR2 as LQKENI. CDR3 size: 15 residues. CDR3 sequence (DNA): TGTGCGGCAAATCCTCGGGGACAGGGTAGGAATGAGCAGTTCTTC. Translated: CAANPRGQGRNEQFF. Looking up the rest from reference TRBV18 and TRBJ2-1 gives the full variable domain: NAGVMQNPRHLVRRRGQEARLRCSPMKGHSHVYWYRQLPEEGLKFMVYLQKENIIDESGMPKERFSAEFPKEGPSILRIQQVVRGDSAAYFCAANPRGQGRNEQFFGPGTRLTVL.

The chain joins TRBV27 to TRBJ1-3; possibly TRBD1 for D (5 bases). V was clipped by 3 bases and J by 3 bases, with 9 bases between them. Germline V CDR1 and CDR2: MNHEY, SMNVEV (reference sequence). CDR3 length: 14 residues. CDR3 residues: CASSFGGLGNTIYF. CDR3 bases: TGTGCCAGCAGTTTCGGGGGTCTTGGAAACACCATATATTTT.

The rearrangement links TRBV7-2 to TRBJ1-6, with D hard to call. The CDR3 has 12 amino acids. Germline CDR1 reads SGHTA; CDR2 reads FQGNSA. V was cut by 1 base and J by 13 bases, with 8 bases left in between. The CDR3 is CASSLDPRPLHF. The CDR3, as DNA: TGTGCCAGCAGCTTAGATCCGCGGCCCCTCCACTTT.

This chain uses TRBV30 with TRBJ2-2, with D unclear. Trimming left V 0 bases short and J 1 base short, with 9 bases between. The CDR3 spans 15 residues. Germline CDR1 is GTSNPN and CDR2 is SVGIG (reference sequence). The CDR3 region is CAWSVRVRNTGELFF. In DNA form, the CDR3 reads TGTGCCTGGAGTGTACGAGTGAGGAACACCGGGGAGCTGTTTTTT.

A word on this clone: A junction boundary mismatches the germline segment, possibly from a read error. The V gene is TRBV28, the J gene TRBJ1-3, with 11 positions matching TRBD1. Germline lookup yields CDR1 MDHEN and CDR2 SYDVKM. This CDR3 comprises 15 residues. The CDR3: CASSLWTGGSNTIYF. The CDR3 DNA follows: TGTGCCAGCAGCTTATGGACAGGGGGCTCGAACACCATATATTTT.

The V and J genes are TRBV3-1 (or the pseudogene TRBV3-2) and TRBJ1-2, with a weak D call TRBD1 (5 bases). Trimming cost V 1 base and J 6 bases, with 12 bases left between them. Germline V CDR1 and CDR2: LGHDT, YNNKEL (reference sequence). The CDR3 has 14 amino acids. CDR3: CASSQGGGVHGYTF. The CDR3 DNA is TGTGCCAGCAGCCAAGGTGGGGGGGTGCATGGCTACACCTTC.

DNA for the CDR3: TGCGCCAGCAGCCGCGGAGGGCGAAGGGGGGGAGCCTCTGGGGCCAACGTCCTGACTTTC. Translation: CASSRGGRRGGASGANVLTF. The rearrangement uses TRBV4-3 and TRBJ2-6; possibly TRBD2 for D (7 bases). There are 20 residues in the CDR3. V was trimmed by 4 bases and J by 0 bases, leaving 22 bases between them. Per the germline V gene, CDR1 is LGHNA and CDR2 is YSLEER.

The rearrangement uses TRBV19 and TRBJ1-5; D uncertain. Trimming left V 1 base short and J 4 bases short, with 11 bases between. This CDR3 region has 15 residues. Germline CDR1 reads LNHDA; CDR2 reads SQIVND (reference sequence). The CDR3, as DNA: TGTGCCAGTAGTATAGTGGCAGGTGGGAATCAGCCCCAGCATTTT. Encoded protein: CASSIVAGGNQPQHF.

The CDR3 coding sequence is TGTGCCAGCCTCAGCGGGCGGACCTTCGGCACAGATACGCAGTATTTT. Its translation is CASLSGRTFGTDTQYF. The rearrangement joins TRBV2 to TRBJ2-3; tentatively, D is TRBD2 (6 bases). CDR1 SNHLY and CDR2 FYNNEI come from the germline V gene. Trimming cost V 8 bases and J 1 base, with 19 bases left between them. The CDR3 has 16 residues.

The chain recombines TRBV10-1 with TRBJ2-5; D unclear. The CDR3 is 13 amino acids. In germline, CDR1 is WNHNN, CDR2 SYGVQD (reference sequence). Deletions cut 4 bases from V and 1 base from J, with 7 bases between. In DNA form, the CDR3 reads TGCGCCAGCAGTGCCCAGATCCAAGAGACCCAGTACTTC. Translated: CASSAQIQETQYF.

The chain is built from TRBV7-2 and TRBJ2-2; the match to TRBD2 covers 7 bases. The length of the CDR3 is 17 residues. Germline CDR1 and CDR2: SGHTA and FQGNSA. V trimming: 3 bases; J trimming: 7 bases; junction bases outside the gene matches: 14. The CDR3 protein is CASSFRGLPTGGGELFF. CDR3 in DNA: TGTGCCAGCAGCTTCCGGGGGTTACCCACGGGAGGCGGGGAGCTGTTTTTT.

This clone has just one count. Here the CDR3 DNA reads TGTGCCAGCAGTGAGCGCGGGACGGTACCGGGTGAAAAACTGTTTTTT. Translation gives CASSERGTVPGEKLFF. This sequence joins TRBV6-1 and TRBJ1-4; tentatively, D is TRBD1 (5 bases). Trimming left V 3 bases short and J 7 bases short, with 18 bases between. Germline V CDR1 and CDR2: MNHNS, SASEGT. CDR3 length: 16 amino acids.

The chain combines TRBV12-3 or TRBV12-4 with TRBJ2-1; 9 bases fit TRBD2. This CDR3 is built from 12 residues. V dropped 6 bases and J dropped 7; count of bases not matched to a gene: 1. Written as DNA, the CDR3 is TGTGCCAGCAGCCTAGCGGGGAATGAGCAGTTCTTC. Its translation: CASSLAGNEQFF.

This clone showed up many times. This chain connects TRBV7-3 to TRBJ2-1; 8 nucleotides match TRBD1. Germline trimming cut 4 bases from V and 6 bases from J; bases unmatched to any gene: 5. Per the germline V gene, CDR1 is SGHTA and CDR2 is FQGTGA. CDR3 length: 14 residues. The CDR3 region has the DNA TGTGCCAGCAGCTACGGACAGGGCACCAATGAGCAGTTCTTC. It specifies CASSYGQGTNEQFF.

The rearrangement joins TRBV5-4 to TRBJ2-3; 11 bases fit TRBD2. V shed 6 bases and J 0 bases; nucleotides not matched to a gene: 0. Germline CDR1 and CDR2: SGHNT and YYREEE (reference sequence). The CDR3 consists of 14 residues. The CDR3 loop reads CASTSGGSTDTQYF. As DNA, the CDR3 is TGTGCCAGCACTAGCGGGGGGAGCACAGATACGCAGTATTTT.

The rearrangement joins TRBV29-1 to TRBJ2-7, with TRBD2 matching 9 bases. The trim removed 4 bases at V and 1 base at J, leaving 8 bases unmatched. The CDR3 extends over 15 amino acids. CDR1 and CDR2 from the germline V gene are SQVTM and ANQGSEA. DNA for the CDR3: TGCAGCGTTGGGAAACTAGCGGGTATTTCCTACGAGCAGTACTTC. Protein sequence: CSVGKLAGISYEQYF.

CDR3 sequence: CASSPRTSGPYEQYF. CDR3 DNA: TGTGCCAGCAGCCCCCGGACTAGCGGACCCTACGAGCAGTACTTC. The chain links TRBV7-6 to TRBJ2-7; 10 bases align to TRBD2. V gave up 5 bases and J gave up 2 bases; unmatched junction bases: 6. CDR3 length: 15 amino acids. The germline V gene encodes CDR1 SGHVS and CDR2 FNYEAQ.

The J gene is TRBJ2-2, the V gene TRBV23-1, with 7 bases matching TRBD2. TRBV23-1 is identified as an open reading frame with a role that is uncertain. The V gene end was trimmed by 4 bases and the J gene end by 3 bases; junction bases not matched to a gene: 5. This CDR3 is 15 amino acids long. CDR3 sequence (DNA): TGCGCCAGCAGTCGACAGCTAGCGGACACCGGGGAGCTGTTTTTT. The encoded protein is CASSRQLADTGELFF.

The chain links TRBV9 to TRBJ1-3; D gene ambiguous. In germline, CDR1 is SGDLS, CDR2 YYNGEE. The CDR3 has 16 residues. With 0 bases removed from V and 4 bases from J, the gap between germline ends came to 14 bases. This CDR3 reads CASSVDPRKSGNTIYF. The CDR3 region has the DNA TGTGCCAGCAGCGTAGACCCGAGGAAATCAGGAAACACCATATATTTT.

The chain is built from TRBV6-6 and TRBJ1-3, with 7 bases aligning to TRBD1. V trimming: 4 bases; J trimming: 0 bases; junction bases outside the gene matches: 3. The CDR3 spans 15 residues. The germline gives CDR1 MNHNY, CDR2 SVGAGI (reference sequence). CDR3 DNA sequence: TGTGCCAGCAGTTTAGACAGGGTCTCTGGAAACACCATATATTTT. Translated, it gives CASSLDRVSGNTIYF.

There are many counts of this clone. This chain connects TRBV3-1 (or the pseudogene TRBV3-2) to TRBJ2-1; TRBD2 matches 8 bases. The germline CDR1 and CDR2 sequences are LGHDT and YNNKEL (reference sequence). The CDR3 covers 15 residues. The J segment lost 8 bases and the V segment lost 0 bases, leaving 6 bases of the junction unmatched. This CDR3 reads CASSQEITGGDEQFF. Written as DNA, the CDR3 is TGTGCCAGCAGCCAAGAAATCACGGGGGGGGATGAGCAGTTCTTC.

The chain joins TRBV9 to TRBJ2-4, with D possibly matching TRBD1 (5 bases). V was pared by 0 bases and J by 1 base, with 11 bases between. Germline values: CDR1 SGDLS, CDR2 YYNGEE. The CDR3 consists of 16 residues. For the CDR3, the DNA is TGTGCCAGCAGCGTAGGGGGCTTGGGGGCCAAAAACATTCAGTACTTC. Protein sequence: CASSVGGLGAKNIQYF.

The sample holds one count of this clone. The CDR3 DNA is TGTGCCAGCAGCCCGAGGGGGGGAGATGCCACCGGGGAGCTGTTTTTT. This encodes CASSPRGGDATGELFF. The chain has TRBV5-5 and TRBJ2-2, with a tentative D call TRBD2 (7 bases). The CDR3 is made up of 16 amino acids. Germline V gene lookup returns CDR1 SGHKS and CDR2 YYEKEE (reference sequence). The V end lost 4 bases, the J end lost 4 bases, and 17 bases lay between the germline ends.

V gene TRBV6-5 combines with J gene TRBJ2-7, with 7 bases fitting TRBD2. Germline V gene sequence: CDR1 MNHEY, CDR2 SVGAGI. V lost 10 bases to trimming and J lost 2 bases; unmatched junction nucleotides: 11. The CDR3 is 14 amino acids. CDR3 sequence: CATGEGGSPYEQYF. As DNA, the CDR3 is TGTGCCACTGGGGAGGGAGGGAGCCCCTACGAGCAGTACTTC.